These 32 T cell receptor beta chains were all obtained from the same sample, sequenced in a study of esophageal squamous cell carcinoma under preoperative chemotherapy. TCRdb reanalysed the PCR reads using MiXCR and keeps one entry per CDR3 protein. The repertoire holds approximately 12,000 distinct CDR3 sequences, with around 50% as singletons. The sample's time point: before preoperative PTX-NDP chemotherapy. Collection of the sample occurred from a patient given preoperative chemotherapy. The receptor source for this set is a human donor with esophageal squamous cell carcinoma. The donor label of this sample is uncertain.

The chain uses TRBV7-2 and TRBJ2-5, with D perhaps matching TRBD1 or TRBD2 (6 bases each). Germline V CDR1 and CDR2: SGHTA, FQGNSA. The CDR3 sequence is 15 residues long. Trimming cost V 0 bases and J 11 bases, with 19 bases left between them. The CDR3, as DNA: TGTGCCAGCAGCTTAGCGGGGGGCGGGCAATATGAGCAGTACTTC. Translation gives CASSLAGGGQYEQYF.

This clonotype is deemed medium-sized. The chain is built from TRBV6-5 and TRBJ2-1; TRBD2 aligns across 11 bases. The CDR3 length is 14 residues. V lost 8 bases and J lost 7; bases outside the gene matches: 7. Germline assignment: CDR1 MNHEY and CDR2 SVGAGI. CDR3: CASGGLAGGNEQFF. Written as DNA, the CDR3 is TGTGCCAGCGGAGGGTTAGCGGGAGGGAATGAGCAGTTCTTC.

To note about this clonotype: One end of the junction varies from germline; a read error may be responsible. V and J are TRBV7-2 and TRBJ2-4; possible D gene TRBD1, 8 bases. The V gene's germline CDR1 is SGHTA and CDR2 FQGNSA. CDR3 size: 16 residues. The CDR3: CASSAQGGRAKNTQYF. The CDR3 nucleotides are TGTGCCAGCAGCGCACAGGGGGGGAGAGCCAAAAACACGCAGTATTTC.

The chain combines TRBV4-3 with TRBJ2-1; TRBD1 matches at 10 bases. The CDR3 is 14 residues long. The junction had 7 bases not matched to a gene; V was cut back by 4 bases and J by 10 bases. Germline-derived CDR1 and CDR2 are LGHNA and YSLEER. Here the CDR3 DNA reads TGCGCCAGCAGCCTGGGACAGGGGAGATACGAGCAGTTCTTC. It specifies CASSLGQGRYEQFF.

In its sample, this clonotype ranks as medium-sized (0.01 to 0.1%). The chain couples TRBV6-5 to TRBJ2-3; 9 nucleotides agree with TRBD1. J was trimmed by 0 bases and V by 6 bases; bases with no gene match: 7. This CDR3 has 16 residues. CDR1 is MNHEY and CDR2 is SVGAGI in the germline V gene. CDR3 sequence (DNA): TGTGCCAGCAGATTTTCCACAGGGGGCAGCACAGATACGCAGTATTTT. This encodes CASRFSTGGSTDTQYF.

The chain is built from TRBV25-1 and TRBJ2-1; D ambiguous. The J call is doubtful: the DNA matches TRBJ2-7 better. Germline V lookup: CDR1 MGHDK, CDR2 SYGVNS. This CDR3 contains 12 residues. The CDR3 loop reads CASSEGRLEQYF. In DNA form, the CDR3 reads TGTGCCAGCAGTGAAGGTCGGCTTGAGCAGTACTTC.

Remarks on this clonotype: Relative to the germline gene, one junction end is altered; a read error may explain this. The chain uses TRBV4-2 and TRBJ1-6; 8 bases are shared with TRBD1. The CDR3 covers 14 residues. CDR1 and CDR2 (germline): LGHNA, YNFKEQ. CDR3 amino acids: CASSQATGAYEQYF. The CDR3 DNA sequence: TGTGCCAGCAGCCAAGCGACAGGGGCGTACGAGCAGTACTTT.

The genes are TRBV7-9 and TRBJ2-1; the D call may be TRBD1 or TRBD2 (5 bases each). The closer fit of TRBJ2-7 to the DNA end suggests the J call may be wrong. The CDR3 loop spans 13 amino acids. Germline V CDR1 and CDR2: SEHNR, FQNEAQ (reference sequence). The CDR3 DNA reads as TGTGCCAGCAGCCCAGGGAGCCGGTACGAGCAGTACTTC. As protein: CASSPGSRYEQYF.

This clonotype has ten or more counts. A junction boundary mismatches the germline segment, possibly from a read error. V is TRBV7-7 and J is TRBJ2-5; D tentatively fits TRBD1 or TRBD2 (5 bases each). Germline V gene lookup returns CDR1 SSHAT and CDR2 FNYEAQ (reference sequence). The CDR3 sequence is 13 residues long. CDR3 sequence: CASSLGTQETQYF. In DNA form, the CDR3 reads TGTGCTAGCAGCTTAGGGACCCAAGAGACCCAGTACTTC. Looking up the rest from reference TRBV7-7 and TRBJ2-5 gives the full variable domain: GAGVSQSPRYKVTKRGQDVTLRCDPISSHATLYWYQQALGQGPEFLTYFNYEAQPDKSGLPSDRFSAERPEGSISTLTIQRTEQRDSAMYRCASSLGTQETQYFGPGTRLLVL.

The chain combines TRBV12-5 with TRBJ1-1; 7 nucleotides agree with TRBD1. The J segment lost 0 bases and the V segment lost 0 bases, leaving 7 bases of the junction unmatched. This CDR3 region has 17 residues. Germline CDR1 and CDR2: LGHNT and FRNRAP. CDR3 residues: CASGLVLGQIMNTEAFF. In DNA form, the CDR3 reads TGTGCTAGTGGTTTGGTTTTGGGACAGATCATGAACACTGAAGCTTTCTTT.

The CDR3 sequence: CASSGSSYEQYF. The DNA for the CDR3 is TGTGCCAGCAGCGGAAGCTCCTACGAGCAGTACTTC. The V gene is TRBV6-1, the J gene TRBJ2-1; D not certain. The J call may not be correct, given that the DNA end is closer to TRBJ2-7. Germline CDR1 reads MNHNS; CDR2 reads SASEGT. This CDR3 comprises 12 residues.

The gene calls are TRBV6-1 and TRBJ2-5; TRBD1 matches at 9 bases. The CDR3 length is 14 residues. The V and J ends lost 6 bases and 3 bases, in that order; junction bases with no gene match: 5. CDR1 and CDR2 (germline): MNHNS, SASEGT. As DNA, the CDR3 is TGTGCCAGCAGACTACAGGGGGCCAAAGAGACCCAGTACTTC. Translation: CASRLQGAKETQYF.

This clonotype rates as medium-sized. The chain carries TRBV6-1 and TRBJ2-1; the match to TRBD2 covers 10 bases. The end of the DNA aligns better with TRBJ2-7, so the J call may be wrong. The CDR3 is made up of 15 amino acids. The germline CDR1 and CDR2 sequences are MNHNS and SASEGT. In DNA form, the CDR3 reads TGTGCCAGCAGTGATAAGCGGGGGGGCGGGGATGAGCAGTACTTC. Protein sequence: CASSDKRGGGDEQYF.

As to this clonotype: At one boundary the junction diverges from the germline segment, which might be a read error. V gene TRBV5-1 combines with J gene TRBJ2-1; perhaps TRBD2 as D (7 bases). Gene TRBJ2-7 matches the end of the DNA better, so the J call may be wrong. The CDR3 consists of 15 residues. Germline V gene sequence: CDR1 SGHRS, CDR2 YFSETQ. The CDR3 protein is CGGGFGGGGKETQYF. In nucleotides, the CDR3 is TGTGGCGGGGGCTTCGGGGGCGGGGGCAAAGAGACGCAGTACTTC.

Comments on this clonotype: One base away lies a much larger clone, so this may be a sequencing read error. The CDR3 protein is CASRLGTSDEQYF. The CDR3 bases are TGTGCCAGCAGGCTTGGAACCTCTGACGAGCAGTACTTC. This chain joins TRBV7-4 and TRBJ2-1, with D unclear. TRBJ2-7 explains the end of the DNA better; the J call may be wrong. Germline CDR1 is SGHVT and CDR2 is SQSDAQ. The CDR3 extends over 13 amino acids.

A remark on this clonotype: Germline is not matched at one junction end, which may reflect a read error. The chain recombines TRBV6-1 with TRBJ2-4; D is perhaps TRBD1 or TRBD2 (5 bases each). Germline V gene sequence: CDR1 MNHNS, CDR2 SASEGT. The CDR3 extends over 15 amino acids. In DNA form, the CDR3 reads TGTGCCAGCAGCTCGGGGCAGGGAGCCAAAGATACTCAGTATTTC. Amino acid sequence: CASSSGQGAKDTQYF.

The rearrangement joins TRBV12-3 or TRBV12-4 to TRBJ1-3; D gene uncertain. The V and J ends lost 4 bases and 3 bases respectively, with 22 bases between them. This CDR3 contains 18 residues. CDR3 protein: CASSSDGVGGFSGNTIYF. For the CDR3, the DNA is TGTGCCAGCAGTTCAGATGGAGTGGGAGGGTTTAGTGGAAACACCATATATTTT.

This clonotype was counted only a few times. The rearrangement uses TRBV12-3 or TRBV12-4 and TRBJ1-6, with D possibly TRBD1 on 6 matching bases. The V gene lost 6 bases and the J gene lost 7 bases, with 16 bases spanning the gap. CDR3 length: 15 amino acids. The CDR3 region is CASRKIQGRNSPLHF. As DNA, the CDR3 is TGTGCCAGCAGAAAAATACAGGGAAGGAATTCACCCCTCCACTTT.

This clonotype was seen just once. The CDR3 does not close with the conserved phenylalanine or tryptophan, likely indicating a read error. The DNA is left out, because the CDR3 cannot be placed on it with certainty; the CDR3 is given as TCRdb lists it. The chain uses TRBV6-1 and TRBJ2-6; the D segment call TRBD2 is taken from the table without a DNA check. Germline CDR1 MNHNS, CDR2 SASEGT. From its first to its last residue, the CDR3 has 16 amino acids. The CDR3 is CASSLQGGPGASDLTL.

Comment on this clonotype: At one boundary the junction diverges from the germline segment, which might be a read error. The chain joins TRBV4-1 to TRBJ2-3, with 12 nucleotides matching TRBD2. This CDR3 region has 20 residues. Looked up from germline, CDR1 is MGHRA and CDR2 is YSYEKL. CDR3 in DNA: TGCGCCAGCAGCCAAGATTTCCCTAGCGGGAGGGCCTGGTTCGGAGATACGCAGTATTTC. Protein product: CASSQDFPSGRAWFGDTQYF.

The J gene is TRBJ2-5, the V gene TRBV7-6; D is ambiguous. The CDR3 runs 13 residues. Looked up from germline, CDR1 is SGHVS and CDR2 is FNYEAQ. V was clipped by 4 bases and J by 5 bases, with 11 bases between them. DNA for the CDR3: TGTGCCAGCAGCTCAAACCTAGGGGAGACCCAGTACTTC. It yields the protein CASSSNLGETQYF.

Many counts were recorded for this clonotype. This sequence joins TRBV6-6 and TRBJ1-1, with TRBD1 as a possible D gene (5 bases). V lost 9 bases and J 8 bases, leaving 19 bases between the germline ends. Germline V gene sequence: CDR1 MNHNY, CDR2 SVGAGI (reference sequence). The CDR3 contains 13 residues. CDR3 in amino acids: CASELDGGVEAFF. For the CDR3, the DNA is TGTGCCAGTGAGCTAGATGGGGGTGTAGAAGCTTTCTTT.

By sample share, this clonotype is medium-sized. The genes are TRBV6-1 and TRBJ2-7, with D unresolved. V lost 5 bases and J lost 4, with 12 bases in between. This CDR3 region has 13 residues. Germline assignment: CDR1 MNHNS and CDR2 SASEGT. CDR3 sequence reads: CASSRRNKYEQYF. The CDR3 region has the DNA TGTGCCAGCAGTCGCAGAAACAAGTACGAGCAGTACTTC.

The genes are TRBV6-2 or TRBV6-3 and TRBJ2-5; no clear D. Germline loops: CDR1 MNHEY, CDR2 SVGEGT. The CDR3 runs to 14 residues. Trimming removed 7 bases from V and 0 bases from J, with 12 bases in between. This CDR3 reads CASKRPIYQETQYF. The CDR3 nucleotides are TGTGCCAGCAAAAGGCCAATCTACCAAGAGACCCAGTACTTC.

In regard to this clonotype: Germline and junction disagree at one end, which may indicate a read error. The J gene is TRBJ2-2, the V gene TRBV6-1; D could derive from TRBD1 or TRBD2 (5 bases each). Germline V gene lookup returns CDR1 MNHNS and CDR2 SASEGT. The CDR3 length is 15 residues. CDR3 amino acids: CASSEARAESGEQFF. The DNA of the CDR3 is TGTGCCAGCAGTGAAGCCAGGGCGGAATCCGGGGAGCAGTTTTTC.

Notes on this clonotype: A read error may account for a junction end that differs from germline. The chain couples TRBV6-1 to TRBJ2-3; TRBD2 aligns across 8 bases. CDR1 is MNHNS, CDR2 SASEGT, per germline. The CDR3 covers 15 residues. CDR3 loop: CARGPGGGGTETQYF. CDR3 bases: TGTGCCAGGGGCCCGGGGGGGGGTGGCACAGAGACGCAGTATTTC.

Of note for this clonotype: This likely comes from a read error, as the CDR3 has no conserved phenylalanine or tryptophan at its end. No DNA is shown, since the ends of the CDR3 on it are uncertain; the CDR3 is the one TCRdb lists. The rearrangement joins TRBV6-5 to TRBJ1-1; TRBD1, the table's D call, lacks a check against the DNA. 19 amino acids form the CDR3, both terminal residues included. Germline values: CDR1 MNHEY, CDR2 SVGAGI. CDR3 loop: CASSYSGVQGTPTSSSSGQ.

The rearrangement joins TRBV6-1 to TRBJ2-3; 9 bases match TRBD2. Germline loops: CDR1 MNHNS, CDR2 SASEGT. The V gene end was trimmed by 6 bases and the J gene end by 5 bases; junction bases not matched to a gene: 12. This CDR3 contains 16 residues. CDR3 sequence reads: CASRAGGAGGEDTQYF. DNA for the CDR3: TGTGCCAGCAGGGCGGGAGGGGCGGGTGGGGAAGATACGCAGTATTTT.

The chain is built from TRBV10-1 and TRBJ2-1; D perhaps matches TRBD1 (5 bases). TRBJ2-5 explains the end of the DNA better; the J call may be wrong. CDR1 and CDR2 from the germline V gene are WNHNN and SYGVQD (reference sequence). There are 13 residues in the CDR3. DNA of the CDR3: TGCGCCAGCAGTGAGGCAGGGATGGAGACCCAGTACTTC. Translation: CASSEAGMETQYF.

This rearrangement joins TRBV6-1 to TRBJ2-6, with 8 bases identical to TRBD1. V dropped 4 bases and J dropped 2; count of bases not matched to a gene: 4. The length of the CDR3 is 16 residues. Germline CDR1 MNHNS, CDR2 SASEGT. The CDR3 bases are TGTGCCAGCAGTGGCAGGGGGCGTACTGGGGCCAACGTCCTGACTTTC. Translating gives CASSGRGRTGANVLTF.

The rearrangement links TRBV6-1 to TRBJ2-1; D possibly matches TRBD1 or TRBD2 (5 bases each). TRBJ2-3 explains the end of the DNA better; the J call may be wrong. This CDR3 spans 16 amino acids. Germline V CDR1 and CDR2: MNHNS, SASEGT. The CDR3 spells CASSERGAILYDEQYF. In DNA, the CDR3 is TGTGCCAGCAGTGAACGAGGGGCTATCCTTTACGATGAGCAGTATTTT.

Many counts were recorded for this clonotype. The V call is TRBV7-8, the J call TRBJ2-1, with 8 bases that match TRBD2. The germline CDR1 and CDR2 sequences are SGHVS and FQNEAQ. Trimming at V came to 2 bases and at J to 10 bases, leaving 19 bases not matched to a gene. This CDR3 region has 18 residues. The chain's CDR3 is CASSLSFLGGRSVDEQFF. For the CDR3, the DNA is TGTGCCAGCAGCTTATCGTTTTTGGGCGGGAGGTCAGTGGACGAGCAGTTCTTC.